This entry concerns a single T cell receptor (beta chain). These data are taken from a study of blood T cell repertoires in COVID-19. Study-level background: The United States, Italy and Spain supplied acute and convalescent COVID-19 samples. The analysed material was cDNA or gDNA that came from T cells, B-cell-depleted T cells, or PBMCs.

The study recruited people aged about 18 to 95 years across approximately 23 US areas. CDR1 and CDR2 from the germline V gene are MGHRA and YSYEKL. J gave up 2 bases and V 5 bases, and 7 bases lay outside the gene matches. This CDR3 contains 15 residues. Authors' data handling: Counts of nucleated cells, estimated from reference gene primer amplification, were obtained. TCRdb's copy holds only in-frame clones and misses some; the assay was immunoSEQ multiplex PCR. From that table come the V and J calls and clone size; the DNA was used to work out D and trimming. The table has 250,000 to 300,000 clones, around 90% seen once.

The sample comprised PBMCs or T cells enriched from blood (not recorded which). The V gene is TRBV4-1, the J gene TRBJ2-7; TRBD1 matches at 9 bases. The origin of this receptor is a woman in her thirties or forties with acute COVID-19. CDR3 residues: CASSTGGQGTYEQYF. CDR3 nucleotides: TGCGCCAGCAGCACTGGGGGACAGGGTACCTACGAGCAGTACTTC.